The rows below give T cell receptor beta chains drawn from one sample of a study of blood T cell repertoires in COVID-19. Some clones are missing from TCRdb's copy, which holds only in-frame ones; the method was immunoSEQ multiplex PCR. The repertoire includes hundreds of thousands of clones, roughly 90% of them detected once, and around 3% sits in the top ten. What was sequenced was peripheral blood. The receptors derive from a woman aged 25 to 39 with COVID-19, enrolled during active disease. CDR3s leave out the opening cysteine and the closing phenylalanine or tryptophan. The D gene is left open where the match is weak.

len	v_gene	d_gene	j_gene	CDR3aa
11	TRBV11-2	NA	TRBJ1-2	ASSLERSRDYT
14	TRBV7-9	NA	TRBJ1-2	ASSYNSRGIGYGYT
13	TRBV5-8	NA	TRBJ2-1	ASTPYQVLVDEQF
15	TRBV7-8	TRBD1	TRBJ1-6	ASSLTTGTLYNSPLH
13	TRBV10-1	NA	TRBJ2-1	ASSESIVNPSEQF
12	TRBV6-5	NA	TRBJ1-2	ASSLGGEPYGYT
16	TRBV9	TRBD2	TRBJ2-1	ASSVAPGLAGFGNEQF
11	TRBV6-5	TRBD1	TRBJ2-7	ASSRTGVYEQY
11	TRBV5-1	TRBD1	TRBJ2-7	ASSLEQGREQY
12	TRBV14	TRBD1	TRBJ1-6	ASSPQGVWSPLH
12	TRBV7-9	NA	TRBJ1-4	ASSLQGRNEKLF
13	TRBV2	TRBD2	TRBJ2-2	ASRETSGKTGELF
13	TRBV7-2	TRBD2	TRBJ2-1	ASSSPSGRRNEQF
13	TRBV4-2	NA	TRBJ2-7	ASSQDWDNSYEQY
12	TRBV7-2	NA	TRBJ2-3	ASSLEHAADTQY
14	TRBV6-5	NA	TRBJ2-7	ASSYSTVPLSYEQY
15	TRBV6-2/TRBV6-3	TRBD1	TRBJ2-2	ASSYWTGGARAGELF
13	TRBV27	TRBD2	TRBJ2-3	ASKTSGGSTDTQY
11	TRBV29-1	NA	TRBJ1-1	SVVWREGTEAF
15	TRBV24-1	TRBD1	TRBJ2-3	ATSQTQGAAIADTQY
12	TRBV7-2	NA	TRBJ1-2	ASSPGPREYGYT
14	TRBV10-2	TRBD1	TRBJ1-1	ASSGPQADRGAEAF
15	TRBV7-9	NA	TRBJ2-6	ASSPRTGLSGANVLT
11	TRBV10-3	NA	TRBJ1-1	AIGREDGTEAF